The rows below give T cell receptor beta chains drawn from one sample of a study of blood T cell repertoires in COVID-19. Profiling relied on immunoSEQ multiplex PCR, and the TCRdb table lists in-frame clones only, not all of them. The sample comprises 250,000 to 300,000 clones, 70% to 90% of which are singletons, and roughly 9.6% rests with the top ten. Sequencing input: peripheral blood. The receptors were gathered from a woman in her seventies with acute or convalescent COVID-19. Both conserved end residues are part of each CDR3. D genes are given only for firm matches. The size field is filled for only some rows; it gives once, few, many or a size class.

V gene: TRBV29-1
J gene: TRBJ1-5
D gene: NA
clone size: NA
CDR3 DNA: TGCAGCGTTGCGGCAGGAGGGAGTAATCAGCCCCAGCATTTT
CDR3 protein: CSVAAGGSNQPQHF

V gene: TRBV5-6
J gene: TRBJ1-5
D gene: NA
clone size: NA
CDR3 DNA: TGTGCCAGCAGCGGTGGAGCCTCCGCCCAGCATTTT
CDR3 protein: CASSGGASAQHF

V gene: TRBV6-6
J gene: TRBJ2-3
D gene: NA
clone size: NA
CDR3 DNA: TGTGCCAGCAGTCACCCCGCGGTGACAGATACGCAGTATTTT
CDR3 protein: CASSHPAVTDTQYF

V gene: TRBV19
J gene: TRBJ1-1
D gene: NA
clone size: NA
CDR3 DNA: TGTGCCAGTAGTATAACGGGGGTGGGGCGGACTGAAGCTTTCTTT
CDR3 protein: CASSITGVGRTEAFF

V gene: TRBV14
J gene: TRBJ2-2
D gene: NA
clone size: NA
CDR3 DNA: TGTGCCAGCAGCCAAGTCTCCACCGGGGAGCTGTTTTTT
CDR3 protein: CASSQVSTGELFF

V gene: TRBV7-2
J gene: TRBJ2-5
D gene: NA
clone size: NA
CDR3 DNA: TGTGCCAGCAGCTTAGATAGATCCCAAGAGACCCAGTACTTC
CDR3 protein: CASSLDRSQETQYF

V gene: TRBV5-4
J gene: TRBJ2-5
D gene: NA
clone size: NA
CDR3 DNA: TGTGCCAGCAGCTGGACAGGAAGGGAGGTGTACCAAGAGACCCAGTACTTC
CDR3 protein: CASSWTGREVYQETQYF

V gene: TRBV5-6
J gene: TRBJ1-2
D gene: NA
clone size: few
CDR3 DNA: TGTGCCAGCAGCTTGGTCAGTGGTGGCTACACCTTC
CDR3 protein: CASSLVSGGYTF

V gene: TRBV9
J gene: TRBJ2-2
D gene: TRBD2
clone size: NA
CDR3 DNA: TGTGCCAGCAGCTCAGCCCGGGGGGGACGAACCGGGGAGCTGTTTTTT
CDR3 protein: CASSSARGGRTGELFF

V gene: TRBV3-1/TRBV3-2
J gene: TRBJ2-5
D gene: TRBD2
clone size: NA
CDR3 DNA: TGTGCCAGCAGGGAACTAGCGGCACAAGAGACCCAGTACTTC
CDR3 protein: CASRELAAQETQYF

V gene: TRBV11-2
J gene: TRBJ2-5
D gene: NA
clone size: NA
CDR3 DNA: TGTGCCAGCAGCTCACAGGTTCTTCAAGAGACCCAGTACTTC
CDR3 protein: CASSSQVLQETQYF

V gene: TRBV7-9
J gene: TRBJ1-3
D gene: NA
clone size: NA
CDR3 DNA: TGTGCCAGCAGCCCGAGGGGGTCCATATATTTT
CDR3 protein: CASSPRGSIYF

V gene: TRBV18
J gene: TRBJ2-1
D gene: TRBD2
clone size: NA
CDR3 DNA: TGTGCCAGCTCACCACCTAGCGGGGGAAATGAGCAGTTCTTC
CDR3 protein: CASSPPSGGNEQFF

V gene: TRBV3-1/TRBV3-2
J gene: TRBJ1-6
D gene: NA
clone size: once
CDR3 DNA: TGTGCCAGCAGCCAATCGGGACTCCATTCACCCCTCCACTTT
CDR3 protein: CASSQSGLHSPLHF

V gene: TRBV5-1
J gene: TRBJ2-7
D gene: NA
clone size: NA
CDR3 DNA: TGCGCCAGCAGCTCGGGCCCCGGGGACTACGAGCAGTACTTC
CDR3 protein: CASSSGPGDYEQYF

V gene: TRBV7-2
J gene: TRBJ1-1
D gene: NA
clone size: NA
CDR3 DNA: TGTGCCAGCAGCTTAGACCGAACAGGTGAAGCTTTCTTT
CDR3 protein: CASSLDRTGEAFF

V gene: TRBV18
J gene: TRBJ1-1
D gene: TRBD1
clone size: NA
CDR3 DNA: TGTGCCAGCTCATTGACAGGGGTGAACACTGAAGCTTTCTTT
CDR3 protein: CASSLTGVNTEAFF

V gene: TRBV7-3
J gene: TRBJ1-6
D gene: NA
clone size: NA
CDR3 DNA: TGTGCCAGCAGCTTACTGCAGGGGTCGTCCTATAATTCACCCCTCCACTTT
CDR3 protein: CASSLLQGSSYNSPLHF

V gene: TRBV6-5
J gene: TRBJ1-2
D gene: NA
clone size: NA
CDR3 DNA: TGTGCCAGCCGCGGAGGCTCCTTCTATGGCTACACCTTC
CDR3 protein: CASRGGSFYGYTF

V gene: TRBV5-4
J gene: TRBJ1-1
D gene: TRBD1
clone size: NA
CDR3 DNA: TGTGCCAGCAGCTTTAGACAGGGTCGTACTGAAGCTTTCTTT
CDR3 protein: CASSFRQGRTEAFF

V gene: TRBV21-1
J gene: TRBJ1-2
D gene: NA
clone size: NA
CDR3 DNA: TGTGCCAGTCCAACGGCGATGGAGACCAACTATGGCTACACCTTC
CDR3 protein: CASPTAMETNYGYTF

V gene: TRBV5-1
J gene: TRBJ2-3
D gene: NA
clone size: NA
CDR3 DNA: TGCGCCAGCAGCTTGGCTAGCGATTTCGCCGATACGCAGTATTTT
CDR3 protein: CASSLASDFADTQYF

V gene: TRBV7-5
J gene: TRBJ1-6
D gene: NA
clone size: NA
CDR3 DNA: TGTGTCAGAAGCCCCAATGCGGCCCTCCACTTT
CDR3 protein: CVRSPNAALHF

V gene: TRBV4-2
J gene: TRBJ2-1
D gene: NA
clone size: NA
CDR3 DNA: TGTGCCAGCAGCCAGATAATAGGGGATGTCTCCTACAATGAGCAGTTCTTC
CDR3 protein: CASSQIIGDVSYNEQFF

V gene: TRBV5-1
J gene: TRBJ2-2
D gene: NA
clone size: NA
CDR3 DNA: TGCGCCAGCAGCTTTCAGGATGGAGGGACCGGGGAGCTGTTTTTT
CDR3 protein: CASSFQDGGTGELFF

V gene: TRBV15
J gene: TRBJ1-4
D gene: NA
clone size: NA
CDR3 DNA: TGTGCCACCAGCAGAGGGGACTGGGGGGGAAATGAAAAACTGTTTTTT
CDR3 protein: CATSRGDWGGNEKLFF

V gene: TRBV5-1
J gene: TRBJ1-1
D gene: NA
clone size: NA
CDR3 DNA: TGCGCCAGCAGCAAAGGGGGGAACACTGAAGCTTTCTTT
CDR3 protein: CASSKGGNTEAFF